The 8 T cell receptor beta chains below were found in one sample sequenced in a study of T cell responses to AZD1222 COVID-19 vaccine. Some clones are missing from TCRdb's copy, which holds only in-frame ones; the method was immunoSEQ multiplex PCR. Found here are 65,000 to 70,000 clones, 80% to 90% of them singletons; the top ten hold over 5%. The specimen comprised peripheral blood, sampled on day 0 of AZD1222 vaccination. The receptors were sampled from an adult in good health.

The CDR3 sequence: CASSNYDGLNTEAFF. CDR3 bases: TGTGCCAGCAGTAACTACGACGGCCTGAACACTGAAGCTTTCTTT. The rearrangement joins TRBV7-9 to TRBJ1-1, with D unresolved. Per germline, CDR1 SEHNR and CDR2 FQNEAQ (reference sequence). The V and J ends lost 6 bases and 0 bases respectively, with 14 bases between them. This CDR3 spans 15 amino acids.

The chain is built from TRBV28 and TRBJ2-7, with a weak D call TRBD1 (6 bases). Trimming pared 4 bases from V and 4 bases from J, leaving 14 bases between. CDR1 is MDHEN, CDR2 SYDVKM, per germline. The CDR3 length is 14 residues. The CDR3 reads CASSSTGWRYEQYF. CDR3 sequence (DNA): TGTGCCAGCAGTTCGACAGGCTGGCGGTACGAGCAGTACTTC.

This chain links TRBV3-1 (or the pseudogene TRBV3-2) with TRBJ2-7, with 8 positions matching TRBD1. V was clipped by 4 bases and J by 5 bases; unmatched bases: 7. Per the germline V gene, CDR1 is LGHDT and CDR2 is YNNKEL (reference sequence). There are 14 residues in the CDR3. CDR3 sequence reads: CASSPGQGHDEQYF. In DNA, the CDR3 is TGTGCCAGCAGCCCAGGACAGGGACATGACGAGCAGTACTTC.

V usage is TRBV4-3 and J usage is TRBJ2-7, with a possible D match to TRBD1 (5 bases). CDR1 and CDR2 from the germline V gene are LGHNA and YSLEER. The V and J ends lost 0 bases and 4 bases respectively, with 16 bases between them. The CDR3 totals 16 residues. The CDR3 sequence is CASSQDMGQGRYEQYF. Here the CDR3 DNA reads TGCGCCAGCAGCCAAGATATGGGGCAGGGTAGGTACGAGCAGTACTTC.

The chain is built from TRBV5-4 and TRBJ2-7, with a possible D match to TRBD1 (5 bases). Germline CDR1 reads SGHNT; CDR2 reads YYREEE (reference sequence). CDR3 length equals 15 residues. The germline V and J ends were trimmed by 0 bases and 3 bases, with 13 bases remaining between them. CDR3 sequence reads: CASSLAGIINYEQYF. DNA of the CDR3: TGTGCCAGCAGCTTGGCAGGGATCATAAACTACGAGCAGTACTTC.

This chain connects TRBV10-1 to TRBJ2-1; D is unclear. The CDR3 consists of 14 residues. V was clipped by 0 bases and J by 3 bases, with 6 bases between them. The V gene's germline CDR1 is WNHNN and CDR2 SYGVQD (reference sequence). Here the CDR3 DNA reads TGCGCCAGCAGTGAGTCGACGGGCTACAATGAGCAGTTCTTC. This sequence encodes CASSESTGYNEQFF.

Here the CDR3 reads CASSPSISRNEQYF. DNA of the CDR3: TGTGCCAGCAGCCCCTCGATCTCCCGAAACGAGCAGTACTTC. The chain carries TRBV3-1 (or the pseudogene TRBV3-2) and TRBJ2-7; D not certain. Germline values: CDR1 LGHDT, CDR2 YNNKEL (reference sequence). Trimming left V 4 bases short and J 5 bases short, with 15 bases between. The CDR3 totals 14 residues.

The CDR3 protein is CATSWDTYEQYF. Here the CDR3 DNA reads TGTGCCACCTCGTGGGACACCTACGAGCAGTACTTC. J is TRBJ2-7 and V is TRBV10-3, with D perhaps TRBD1 (6 bases). CDR3 length equals 12 residues. CDR1 ENHRY and CDR2 SYGVKD come from the germline V gene. V was cut by 10 bases and J by 2 bases, with 12 bases left in between.